This TCR beta chain was sequenced for a study of T-cell reconstitution after alpha-beta-depleted transplantation in children. The TCRbeta library was prepared with unique molecular identifiers. TCRdb itself ran the PCR reads through MiXCR, one entry per CDR3 protein. The data hold some 72,000 distinct CDR3 sequences, with more than 5.5% observed a single time. V was clipped by 8 bases and J by 1 base, with 16 bases between them. CDR1 MNHEY and CDR2 SMNVEV come from the germline V gene (reference sequence). The CDR3 consists of 15 residues. This clonotype appeared many times. This sequence joins TRBV27 and TRBJ2-3; no clear D gene. Material: PBMCs from the stem cell graft donor, obtained from the stem cell graft. The source is a human donor who donated a stem cell graft to a child with acute lymphoblastic leukemia. The CDR3, as DNA: TGTGCCAGCGCTGTTTCGGGCGCAGGCACAGATACGCAGTATTTT. It codes for CASAVSGAGTDTQYF.